A selection of T cell receptor beta chains follows, all from one sample in a study of OX40 agonist ivuxolimab in advanced cancers. The table came from immunoSEQ multiplex PCR; TCRdb's copy has only in-frame clones and leaves some out. This sample yields 20,000 to 25,000 clones, of which approximately 70% are seen a single time; under 25% belongs to the top ten. The sample consisted of CD4+ or CD8+ T cells sorted from blood, taken in a trial of the OX40 agonist ivuxolimab. Every receptor here comes from an adult with an advanced solid tumor such as melanoma, head and neck, liver or kidney cancer. Each CDR3 is given with its conserved first and last residue. Each record gives: clone size, V gene, D gene, J gene, CDR3 length, CDR3 protein, CDR3 DNA. D genes are given only for firm matches. Clone size is given for some rows only: seen once, a few or many times, or a class if the clone is expanded.

-	TRBV7-3	-	TRBJ2-1	15	CASSPFGGGSNEQFF	TGTGCCAGCAGCCCCTTTGGGGGGGGCTCCAATGAGCAGTTCTTC
many	TRBV15	-	TRBJ1-1	14	CATSIGAGYTEAFF	TGTGCCACCAGCATAGGGGCGGGTTACACTGAAGCTTTCTTT
-	TRBV2	-	TRBJ2-1	13	CASSEKNYNEQFF	TGTGCCAGCAGTGAGAAAAATTACAATGAGCAGTTCTTC
once	TRBV9	-	TRBJ1-1	14	CASSVGQMNTEAFF	TGTGCCAGCAGCGTAGGCCAGATGAACACTGAAGCTTTCTTT
-	TRBV30	-	TRBJ1-1	13	CAWDQLSYAEAFF	TGTGCCTGGGATCAACTCAGTTACGCTGAAGCTTTCTTT
-	TRBV28	-	TRBJ1-5	12	CASSFSAWPQHF	TGTGCCAGCAGTTTCTCGGCCTGGCCCCAGCATTTT
once	TRBV9	-	TRBJ2-3	15	CASSSEAGSTDTQYF	TGTGCCAGCAGCTCAGAGGCGGGGAGCACAGATACGCAGTATTTT
once	TRBV7-8	TRBD1	TRBJ1-6	14	CASSPSGGNSPLHF	TGTGCCAGCAGCCCTTCAGGGGGTAATTCACCCCTCCACTTT
-	TRBV11-2	-	TRBJ2-5	15	CASSLRWGYKETQYF	TGTGCCAGCAGCCTCAGGTGGGGGTACAAAGAGACCCAGTACTTC
medium-sized	TRBV4-3	-	TRBJ1-6	15	CASSQERYHPSPLHF	TGCGCCAGCAGCCAAGAAAGGTATCACCCCTCACCCCTCCACTTT
medium-sized	TRBV29-1	-	TRBJ2-3	15	CSVEDDGFVTDTQYF	TGCAGCGTTGAAGATGACGGGTTCGTGACAGATACGCAGTATTTT
few	TRBV7-8	-	TRBJ2-1	14	CASVAGVLYNEQFF	TGTGCCAGCGTTGCAGGGGTACTGTACAATGAGCAGTTCTTC
once	TRBV7-8	-	TRBJ2-1	15	CASSLGPSLYNEQFF	TGTGCCAGCAGCTTAGGGCCCAGCCTCTACAATGAGCAGTTCTTC
-	TRBV5-4	-	TRBJ1-2	13	CASSPGTAYGYTF	TGTGCCAGCAGCCCAGGGACGGCTTATGGCTACACCTTC
once	TRBV19	TRBD2	TRBJ2-1	17	CASSIDPLAGGHNEQFF	TGTGCCAGTAGTATAGATCCCCTAGCGGGGGGCCACAATGAGCAGTTCTTC
-	TRBV28	-	TRBJ2-1	12	CASSRQLSEQFF	TGTGCCAGCAGCCGACAGTTGAGTGAGCAGTTCTTC
few	TRBV19	-	TRBJ1-6	15	CASSMRSDVNSPLHF	TGTGCCAGTAGTATGCGATCAGACGTTAATTCACCCCTCCACTTT
-	TRBV11-2	-	TRBJ2-1	12	CASSFMVGWRFF	TGTGCCAGCAGTTTCATGGTTGGATGGCGGTTCTTC
-	TRBV9	-	TRBJ2-5	14	CASSVGFSQETQYF	TGTGCCAGCAGCGTAGGCTTCTCCCAAGAGACCCAGTACTTC
-	TRBV27	TRBD2	TRBJ2-3	14	CASGGLAGTDTQYF	TGTGCCAGCGGCGGGCTAGCGGGCACAGATACGCAGTATTTT
-	TRBV7-8	TRBD1	TRBJ2-7	13	CASSFGQGYEQYF	TGTGCCAGCAGTTTTGGACAGGGCTACGAGCAGTACTTC
-	TRBV6-4	TRBD2	TRBJ2-1	15	CASSQTSGDNNEQFF	TGTGCCAGCAGCCAAACTAGCGGGGATAACAATGAGCAGTTCTTC
-	TRBV11-2	TRBD2	TRBJ2-5	14	CASSSGLALQTQYF	TGTGCCAGCAGCTCCGGACTAGCCTTACAGACCCAGTACTTC
-	TRBV4-1	TRBD2	TRBJ2-3	14	CASSQVAGSDTQYF	TGCGCCAGCAGCCAAGTAGCGGGGAGCGATACGCAGTATTTT
-	TRBV11-3	-	TRBJ2-7	13	CASSYRQTYEQYF	TGTGCCAGCAGCTATCGACAGACCTACGAGCAGTACTTC
-	TRBV7-3	-	TRBJ2-3	20	CASSLRGSEIAITSTDTQYF	TGTGCCAGCAGCTTAAGGGGCAGCGAAATAGCCATTACTAGCACAGATACGCAGTATTTT
few	TRBV6-5	-	TRBJ2-2	13	CASSQQFTGELFF	TGTGCCAGCAGTCAACAGTTCACCGGGGAGCTGTTTTTT
-	TRBV5-1	-	TRBJ2-7	15	CASSTATDSSYEQYF	TGCGCCAGCAGCACGGCGACGGATAGCTCCTACGAGCAGTACTTC
-	TRBV5-6	-	TRBJ1-5	11	CASSLNQPQHF	TGTGCCAGCAGCTTGAATCAGCCCCAGCATTTT
-	TRBV10-3	-	TRBJ1-1	14	CAISQGAGGTEAFF	TGTGCCATCAGTCAGGGAGCTGGTGGCACTGAAGCTTTCTTT
-	TRBV7-9	-	TRBJ2-7	17	CASTEKRWVSPVDEQYF	TGTGCCAGCACCGAAAAGAGGTGGGTCTCCCCGGTCGACGAGCAGTACTTC
-	TRBV2	TRBD1	TRBJ2-5	14	CASRPRGQRETQYF	TGTGCCAGCAGGCCCAGGGGGCAGCGGGAGACCCAGTACTTC
-	TRBV28	TRBD1	TRBJ2-3	16	CASSFEGQGLTDTQYF	TGTGCCAGCAGTTTCGAGGGACAGGGGTTGACAGATACGCAGTATTTT
-	TRBV9	TRBD1	TRBJ2-5	15	CASSEGQGLIETQYF	TGTGCCAGCAGCGAGGGACAGGGTCTCATAGAGACCCAGTACTTC
-	TRBV19	TRBD2	TRBJ2-7	17	CASSRTWGGTDSYEQYF	TGTGCCAGTAGTAGAACCTGGGGAGGGACCGACTCCTACGAGCAGTACTTC
few	TRBV27	-	TRBJ1-2	13	CASRWRGGYGYTF	TGTGCCAGCAGGTGGAGGGGAGGCTATGGCTACACCTTC
-	TRBV13	-	TRBJ2-3	15	CASSPGHPYTDTQYF	TGTGCCAGCAGCCCAGGTCATCCTTACACAGATACGCAGTATTTT